This TCR beta chain came from a study of long-term antiretroviral therapy in people with HIV. The V and J ends lost 2 bases and 1 base respectively, with 17 bases between them. This CDR3 is built from 17 residues. Germline V gene lookup returns CDR1 KGHSH and CDR2 LQKENI. Running of the v3.0 immunoSEQ assay took place at survey level. The protocol was immunoSEQ multiplex PCR, while the TCRdb copy is restricted to in-frame clones and leaves out a portion. Of around 19,000 clones in the sample, roughly 84% were seen once. This clonotype was obtained from a man aged 35 to 55 with HIV. The rearrangement links TRBV18 to TRBJ1-2; TRBD1 might be the D (6 bases). Sequenced material: unsorted PBMCs, taken 2.3 to 2.5 years after starting antiretroviral therapy. The CDR3 reads CASSPSSRTADNYGYTF. The CDR3 DNA reads TGTGCCAGCTCACCATCCTCGAGGACAGCTGATAACTATGGCTACACCTTC.